These 13 T cell receptor beta chains share one sample of origin, sequenced in a study of blood T cells in healthy people across ages. A second PCR of roughly 7 to 11 cycles used a sample-barcoded 5' primer and a J-beta primer mix. TCRdb itself ran the 5' RACE reads through MiXCR, one entry per CDR3 protein. The sample shows 850,000 to 1,100,000 distinct CDR3 sequences, 35% to 45% of them seen only once. The sample was blood. The receptor set was obtained from a man between 18 and 35 years old in good health.

The chain joins TRBV6-6 to TRBJ1-5; D gene ambiguous. CDR1 and CDR2 (germline): MNHNY, SVGAGI (reference sequence). This CDR3 spans 13 amino acids. Trimming took 7 bases from V and 6 from J, leaving 13 bases between them. CDR3 protein: CASNSEGGQPQHF. CDR3 coding DNA: TGTGCCAGCAATTCTGAGGGCGGTCAGCCCCAGCATTTT.

The rearrangement joins TRBV7-2 to TRBJ2-5; TRBD1 might be the D (6 bases). Trimming removed 2 bases at V and 2 bases at J, with 12 bases between. From germline, CDR1 is SGHTA and CDR2 FQGNSA. CDR3 length equals 15 residues. The CDR3 reads CASSLSTGLQETQYF. The CDR3 nucleotides read TGTGCCAGCAGCTTATCCACAGGGTTACAAGAGACCCAGTACTTC.

This clonotype turned up a few times. The chain links TRBV20-1 to TRBJ1-5; TRBD1 is a possible D gene (6 bases). Trimming took off 7 bases at V and 1 base at J, with 26 bases between the two ends. Germline CDR1 is DFQATT and CDR2 is SNEGSKA (reference sequence). The CDR3 spans 18 residues. CDR3 loop: CSVNPKDSPISSNQPQHF. The CDR3 coding sequence is TGCAGTGTTAACCCCAAGGACAGCCCAATTTCAAGCAATCAGCCCCAGCATTTT.

The CDR3 here is CASEPTFSYNEQYF. The DNA for the CDR3 is TGTGCCAGCGAACCCACATTCTCCTACAATGAGCAGTACTTC. The gene calls are TRBV7-2 and TRBJ2-7; D is ambiguous. The CDR3 loop spans 14 amino acids. CDR1 and CDR2 (germline): SGHTA, FQGNSA. With 8 bases removed from V and 7 bases from J, the gap between germline ends came to 21 bases.

The V call is TRBV14, the J call TRBJ1-2; D gene uncertain. V lost 1 base to trimming and J lost 7 bases, with 10 bases between them. Germline V gene sequence: CDR1 SGHDN, CDR2 FVKESK. The CDR3 is 13 residues long. This chain's CDR3 is CASSQGTIGGYTF. The CDR3 DNA reads TGTGCCAGCAGCCAAGGTACGATTGGTGGCTACACCTTC.

The sample holds a few counts of this clonotype. This sequence joins TRBV20-1 and TRBJ2-5; tentative D call: TRBD1 (5 bases). The CDR3 is 15 residues long. Germline CDR1 and CDR2: DFQATT and SNEGSKA (reference sequence). Trimming pared 0 bases from V and 4 bases from J, leaving 15 bases between. CDR3 nucleotide sequence: TGCAGTGCTAGAGATATGTCACAGGCAGGAGAGACCCAGTACTTC. Translating it yields CSARDMSQAGETQYF.

About this clonotype: The junction does not match germline at one end; this may be a read error. The J gene is TRBJ2-6, the V gene TRBV11-1; maybe TRBD1 (5 bases). CDR1 and CDR2 (germline): SGHAT, FQDESV (reference sequence). The CDR3 length is 13 residues. The CDR3 DNA reads TGTGCCAGCAGCTTCTCTGGGGCCAATGTCCCGACTTTC. Residues: CASSFSGANVPTF.

The chain combines TRBV7-6 with TRBJ2-1, with D possibly being TRBD2 (6 bases). Trimming took off 1 base at V and 1 base at J, with 14 bases between the two ends. CDR3 size: 17 residues. Germline CDR1 SGHVS, CDR2 FNYEAQ. The CDR3 region is CASSLVGPGTSYNEQFF. CDR3 nucleotide sequence: TGTGCCAGCAGCTTAGTAGGGCCCGGGACTTCCTACAATGAGCAGTTCTTC.

The J gene is TRBJ1-2, the V gene TRBV29-1; a weak D match, TRBD1 (5 bases). V lost 0 bases, J lost 3 bases, and 11 bases lay in between. The CDR3 loop spans 14 amino acids. Germline lookup yields CDR1 SQVTM and CDR2 ANQGSEA. CDR3 sequence: CSVEELWDDYGYTF. The CDR3 DNA is TGCAGCGTTGAAGAGTTGTGGGACGACTATGGCTACACCTTC.

This clonotype occurred a few times. The junction and the germline gene differ at one end; a read error may be behind it. The chain uses TRBV4-3 and TRBJ2-1; perhaps TRBD1 as D (5 bases). This CDR3 contains 13 residues. The germline V gene encodes CDR1 LGHNA and CDR2 YSLEER. The CDR3 is CASSQDPGSRQFF. CDR3 bases: TGCGCCAGTAGCCAAGATCCAGGGTCGCGGCAGTTCTTC.

J is TRBJ2-5 and V is TRBV5-1; D gene uncertain. The CDR3 totals 14 residues. The V gene's germline CDR1 is SGHRS and CDR2 YFSETQ. V lost 4 bases and J lost 11, with 21 bases in between. Here the CDR3 reads CASSIAGVGSKQYF. CDR3 in DNA: TGCGCCAGCAGCATAGCTGGGGTCGGGTCGAAGCAGTACTTC.

The J gene is TRBJ2-2, the V gene TRBV9, with TRBD1 identical over 8 bases. The CDR3 is 15 residues long. Germline CDR1 SGDLS, CDR2 YYNGEE. J gave up 4 bases and V 4 bases, and 6 bases lay outside the gene matches. In DNA form, the CDR3 reads TGTGCCAGCAGCCTTGACAGGGGACCCACCGGGGAGCTGTTTTTT. Its protein product is CASSLDRGPTGELFF.

This clonotype was observed a handful of times. V usage is TRBV21-1 and J usage is TRBJ2-3. TRBV21-1 represents a pseudogene. The CDR3 consists of 13 residues. The CDR3 bases are TGTGCCAGCAGCAAAGGAGACACAGATACGCAGTATTTT. Translated, it gives CASSKGDTDTQYF.